The 29 T cell receptor beta chains listed next were all sequenced from one sample in a study of response to subunit inactivated influenza vaccine. TCRdb re-derived calls from the RT-PCR reads in MiXCR, one entry per CDR3 protein. The sample shows around 600,000 distinct CDR3 sequences, 11% of them seen only once. These sequences were also reported in another study, on T cells expressing NK-cell markers. That work contributes: What made the TCR beta cDNA was 5'RACE template switching with UMIs.

The source material was PBMCs from blood, sampled on the day of vaccination. These receptors came from a man in his fifties or sixties who received an inactivated influenza vaccine.

The chain employs TRBV7-2 and TRBJ2-3; a possible D gene is TRBD2 (5 bases). Germline V gene lookup returns CDR1 SGHTA and CDR2 FQGNSA. Trimming removed 1 base at V and 3 bases at J, with 14 bases between. The CDR3 runs to 16 residues. The CDR3 here is CASSLVATGTTDTQYF. DNA for the CDR3: TGTGCCAGCAGCTTAGTAGCGACTGGAACTACAGATACGCAGTATTTT.

This clonotype has more than one count but fewer than ten. The chain is built from TRBV10-2 and TRBJ2-7; 7 bases match TRBD2. The CDR3 has 14 residues. Germline CDR1 is WSHSY and CDR2 is SAAADI. J lost 3 bases, V lost 7 bases, and 9 bases had no gene match. This CDR3 reads CASTPSGINYEQYF. DNA of the CDR3: TGCGCCAGCACCCCTAGCGGAATTAACTACGAGCAGTACTTC.

This clonotype was observed at least ten times. V gene TRBV20-1 combines with J gene TRBJ2-1; 15 bases fit TRBD2. Germline V gene data show CDR1 as DFQATT and CDR2 as SNEGSKA (reference sequence). The CDR3 length is 12 residues. The CDR3 DNA follows: TGCAGGGGACTAGCGGGAGGAAGCGAGCAGTTCTTC. Its translation is CRGLAGGSEQFF.

The rearrangement uses TRBV6-5 and TRBJ1-1; D not resolved. The CDR3 runs to 13 residues. V lost 3 bases and J 2 bases, leaving 7 bases between the germline ends. The germline V gene encodes CDR1 MNHEY and CDR2 SVGAGI. CDR3 protein: CASSYFSNTEAFF. The CDR3 nucleotides read TGTGCCAGCAGTTATTTCTCAAACACTGAAGCTTTCTTT.

The chain is built from TRBV7-9 and TRBJ2-7, with D perhaps TRBD2 (6 bases). The CDR3 is 14 residues long. V shed 5 bases and J shed 6 bases, with 17 bases lying between them. Germline V gives CDR1 SEHNR, CDR2 FQNEAQ (reference sequence). CDR3 in DNA: TGTGCCAGCAGCAGGAGCGGGCAAAACTTCGAGCAGTACTTC. Translating gives CASSRSGQNFEQYF.

The chain uses TRBV4-1 and TRBJ2-2, with 8 bases lining up with TRBD1. The CDR3 contains 16 residues. Trimming at V came to 7 bases and at J to 1 base, leaving 8 bases not matched to a gene. Per the germline V gene, CDR1 is MGHRA and CDR2 is YSYEKL. CDR3 nucleotide sequence: TGCGCCAGCAACCCAATCGGGACAGGGAACACCGGGGAGCTGTTTTTT. This codes for CASNPIGTGNTGELFF.

The genes are TRBV20-1 and TRBJ2-7, with 8 bases fitting TRBD2. V trimming: 1 base; J trimming: 5 bases; junction bases outside the gene matches: 7. CDR1 and CDR2 from the germline V gene are DFQATT and SNEGSKA (reference sequence). This CDR3 contains 14 residues. The CDR3 protein is CSARAGTRLHEQYF. The CDR3 region has the DNA TGCAGTGCTAGAGCCGGGACTAGGCTCCACGAGCAGTACTTC.

The CDR3 region is CASSLGPGTAGEQYF. The DNA of the CDR3 is TGCGCCAGCAGCTTAGGACCCGGGACCGCGGGAGAGCAGTACTTC. V is TRBV5-1 and J is TRBJ2-7; weak D call: TRBD2 (6 bases). Looked up from germline, CDR1 is SGHRS and CDR2 is YFSETQ. The CDR3 is made up of 15 amino acids. The ends were cut back, 2 bases at V and 7 bases at J, with 19 bases in the middle.

This clonotype was recorded many times. The V and J genes are TRBV24-1 and TRBJ2-1, with 8 positions matching TRBD1. CDR3 length: 13 residues. The germline V gene encodes CDR1 KGHDR and CDR2 SFDVKD. V was pared by 2 bases and J by 9 bases, with 2 bases of the junction left unmatched. This chain's CDR3 is CATSDWTGLEQFF. CDR3 DNA sequence: TGTGCCACCAGTGATTGGACAGGGCTTGAGCAGTTCTTC.

This clonotype showed up many times. The V gene is TRBV27, the J gene TRBJ2-7; 7 bases map to TRBD1. V gave up 2 bases and J gave up 6 bases; unmatched junction bases: 4. This CDR3 spans 13 amino acids. Germline loops: CDR1 MNHEY, CDR2 SMNVEV (reference sequence). CDR3 DNA sequence: TGTGCCAGCAGTTTAAACCCAGGGGGCGAGCAGTACTTC. Protein product: CASSLNPGGEQYF.

The gene calls are TRBV9 and TRBJ2-5; 8 nucleotides line up with TRBD2. The CDR3 is made up of 14 amino acids. Germline CDR1 and CDR2: SGDLS and YYNGEE. The trim removed 0 bases at V and 8 bases at J, leaving 6 bases unmatched. This CDR3 is CASSVGSGSGTQYF. The CDR3, as DNA: TGTGCCAGCAGCGTAGGGAGCGGGAGCGGAACCCAGTACTTC.

This clonotype was counted ten times or more. The chain carries TRBV7-9 and TRBJ2-2; D might be TRBD1 or TRBD2, each matching 5 bases. Germline V gives CDR1 SEHNR, CDR2 FQNEAQ (reference sequence). This CDR3 spans 15 amino acids. The V end was cut by 7 bases, the J end by 1 base, with 13 bases between. CDR3 coding DNA: TGTGCCAGCAACACCGGGACGGGGAACACCGGGGAGCTGTTTTTT. This encodes CASNTGTGNTGELFF.

There are a few counts of this clonotype. Sequence at one end of the junction differs from germline and may be a read error. The V and J genes are TRBV5-6 and TRBJ2-2, with 8 bases lining up with TRBD1. Germline-derived CDR1 and CDR2 are SGHDT and YYEEEE. The CDR3 contains 17 residues. This CDR3 is CASSLDRVILGTGELFF. The CDR3 DNA is TGTGCCAGCAGTTTGGACAGGGTAATATTGGGCACCGGGGAGCTGTTTTTT.

This clonotype was picked up many times. The V gene is TRBV12-3 or TRBV12-4, the J gene TRBJ2-5; 7 bases map to TRBD1. This CDR3 region has 13 residues. The V and J ends lost 4 bases and 7 bases, in that order; junction bases with no gene match: 6. The CDR3 spells CASSSTGSRTQYF. For the CDR3, the DNA is TGTGCCAGCAGTTCGACAGGGTCCCGGACCCAGTACTTC.

The chain employs TRBV12-3 or TRBV12-4 and TRBJ1-5; 10 bases fit TRBD1. CDR3 length: 16 residues. J was trimmed by 2 bases and V by 5 bases; bases with no gene match: 6. This CDR3 is CASSPRDRGGNQPQHF. DNA of the CDR3: TGTGCCAGCAGTCCCAGGGACAGGGGAGGCAATCAGCCCCAGCATTTT.

V and J are TRBV6-2 or TRBV6-3 and TRBJ2-7; the D gene is possibly TRBD2 (7 bases). CDR3 size: 14 residues. Germline CDR1 reads MNHEY; CDR2 reads SVGEGT. V dropped 6 bases and J dropped 8 bases, with 20 bases sitting between them. CDR3 coding DNA: TGTGCCAGCAGCCCCCCTTATGGGGGGGCGAAGCAGTACTTC. Residues: CASSPPYGGAKQYF.

This chain uses TRBV9 with TRBJ2-5, with TRBD1 identical over 8 bases. This CDR3 region has 14 residues. Trimming at V came to 5 bases and at J to 4 bases, leaving 7 bases not matched to a gene. Germline V gene data show CDR1 as SGDLS and CDR2 as YYNGEE. The CDR3 reads CASSYTDRGETQYF. In DNA, the CDR3 is TGTGCCAGCAGTTATACCGACAGGGGAGAGACCCAGTACTTC. The full variable domain, its missing parts supplied by reference TRBV9 and TRBJ2-5, is DSGVTQTPKHLITATGQRVTLRCSPRSGDLSVYWYQQSLDQGLQFLIQYYNGEERAKGNILERFSAQQFPDLHSELNLSSLELGDSALYFCASSYTDRGETQYFGPGTRLLVL.

This clonotype appeared many times. This chain uses TRBV5-1 with TRBJ2-7, with TRBD2 matching 9 bases. From germline, CDR1 is SGHRS and CDR2 YFSETQ. The ends lost 2 bases at V and 4 bases at J; junction bases unmatched: 10. The CDR3 spans 16 residues. The CDR3 protein is CASSFSSGSQNYEQYF. The CDR3 nucleotides read TGCGCCAGCAGCTTCAGTAGCGGGAGTCAGAATTACGAGCAGTACTTC.

This clonotype was counted many times. The chain is built from TRBV5-1 and TRBJ2-3; 7 nucleotides align to TRBD2. This CDR3 is built from 14 residues. Germline V gene data show CDR1 as SGHRS and CDR2 as YFSETQ. V lost 4 bases, J lost 5 bases, and 7 bases stayed unmatched. As DNA, the CDR3 is TGCGCCAGCAGCGCATTCGCGGGGGTAGATACGCAGTATTTT. Amino acids: CASSAFAGVDTQYF. Full variable domain (remainder filled in from reference TRBV5-1 and TRBJ2-3): KAGVTQTPRYLIKTRGQQVTLSCSPISGHRSVSWYQQTPGQGLQFLFEYFSETQRNKGNFPGRFSGRQFSNSRSEMNVSTLELGDSALYLCASSAFAGVDTQYFGPGTRLTVL.

This clonotype was counted only a few times. J is TRBJ2-2 and V is TRBV10-3; 8 bases fit TRBD1. Germline lookup yields CDR1 ENHRY and CDR2 SYGVKD. V was clipped by 5 bases and J by 6 bases; unmatched bases: 8. This CDR3 contains 15 residues. The CDR3 spells CAISTGQGRAGELFF. Written as DNA, the CDR3 is TGTGCCATCAGTACCGGACAGGGACGTGCCGGGGAGCTGTTTTTT.

The V and J genes are TRBV4-3 and TRBJ1-1; D remains unclear. Deletions cut 0 bases from V and 3 bases from J, with 5 bases between. The CDR3 consists of 13 residues. Germline CDR1 reads LGHNA; CDR2 reads YSLEER. This CDR3 is CASSQDHDTEAFF. CDR3 bases: TGCGCCAGCAGCCAAGACCACGACACTGAAGCTTTCTTT.

V is TRBV20-1 and J is TRBJ2-5, with D possibly being TRBD1 or TRBD2 (6 bases each). The V end lost 3 bases, the J end lost 5 bases, and 16 bases lay between the germline ends. This CDR3 is built from 14 residues. The germline gives CDR1 DFQATT, CDR2 SNEGSKA (reference sequence). CDR3 coding DNA: TGCAGTGCTAGCCGGGACATGGGAGGCGAGACCCAGTACTTC. Residues: CSASRDMGGETQYF.

The CDR3 nucleotides read TGTGCCAGCACTCCCTCCCTCTCCGAGCAGTACTTC. Amino acid sequence: CASTPSLSEQYF. The J gene is TRBJ2-7, the V gene TRBV12-3 or TRBV12-4, with unresolved D. This CDR3 spans 12 amino acids. V was trimmed by 7 bases and J by 6 bases, leaving 13 bases between them.

The CDR3 is CASSIDVAGELFF. The CDR3, as DNA: TGTGCCAGCTCAATCGACGTCGCCGGGGAGCTGTTTTTT. The chain recombines TRBV10-3 with TRBJ2-2; no clear D gene. This CDR3 region has 13 residues. V was clipped by 10 bases and J by 6 bases, with 15 bases between them. In germline, CDR1 is ENHRY, CDR2 SYGVKD.

This clonotype appeared many times. The chain combines TRBV5-1 with TRBJ2-3; D tentatively fits TRBD1 or TRBD2 (5 bases each). The V gene lost 0 bases and the J gene lost 2 bases, with 10 bases spanning the gap. Germline CDR1 SGHRS, CDR2 YFSETQ. The CDR3 is 15 residues long. The CDR3: CASSLAGTYTDTQYF. For the CDR3, the DNA is TGCGCCAGCAGCTTGGCGGGGACCTACACAGATACGCAGTATTTT.

The chain recombines TRBV12-3 or TRBV12-4 with TRBJ2-2, with 10 bases that match TRBD1. There are 14 residues in the CDR3. Losses at the gene ends were 8 bases for V and 4 bases for J; bases not matched to a gene: 4. Written as DNA, the CDR3 is TGTGCCAGCCTCAGGACAGGGGGCACCGGGGAGCTGTTTTTT. Its protein product is CASLRTGGTGELFF.

This clonotype was counted ten times or more. The chain employs TRBV11-2 and TRBJ1-6, with unresolved D. Trimming removed 4 bases from V and 7 bases from J, with 17 bases in between. From germline, CDR1 is SGHAT and CDR2 FQNNGV. The CDR3 has 16 residues. CDR3 amino acids: CASSSLRAVRNSPLHF. In DNA form, the CDR3 reads TGTGCCAGCAGCTCCCTAAGGGCAGTCCGAAATTCACCCCTCCACTTT.

This clonotype showed up just a few times. This sequence joins TRBV7-9 and TRBJ2-2, with D possibly being TRBD1 (6 bases). Germline CDR1 SEHNR, CDR2 FQNEAQ (reference sequence). V dropped 1 base and J dropped 6 bases, with 9 bases sitting between them. The CDR3 has 14 amino acids. The CDR3 spells CASSLVGTPGELFF. CDR3 DNA sequence: TGTGCCAGCAGCTTAGTAGGGACACCCGGGGAGCTGTTTTTT.

The chain recombines TRBV11-2 with TRBJ2-2; 7 bases agree with TRBD1. J gave up 8 bases and V 7 bases, and 13 bases lay outside the gene matches. CDR1 is SGHAT and CDR2 is FQNNGV in the germline V gene. The CDR3 loop spans 15 amino acids. The CDR3 region has the DNA TGTGCCAGCACCGGACAGGCCTCGTCCCGAGGGGAGCTGTTTTTT. It is translated as CASTGQASSRGELFF.